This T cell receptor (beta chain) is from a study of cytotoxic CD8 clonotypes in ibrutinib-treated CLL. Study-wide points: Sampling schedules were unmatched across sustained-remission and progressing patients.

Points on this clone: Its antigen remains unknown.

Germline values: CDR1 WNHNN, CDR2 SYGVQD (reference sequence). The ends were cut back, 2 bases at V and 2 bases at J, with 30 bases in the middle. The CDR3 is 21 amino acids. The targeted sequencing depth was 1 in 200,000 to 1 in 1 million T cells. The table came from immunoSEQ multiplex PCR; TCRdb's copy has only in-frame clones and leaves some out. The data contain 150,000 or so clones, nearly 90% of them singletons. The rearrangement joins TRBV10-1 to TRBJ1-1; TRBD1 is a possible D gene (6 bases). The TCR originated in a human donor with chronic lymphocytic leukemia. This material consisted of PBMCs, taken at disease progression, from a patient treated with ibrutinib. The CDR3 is CASSEIQDSRQSTGFNTEAFF. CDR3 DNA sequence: TGCGCCAGCAGTGAGATTCAGGACAGCCGTCAATCCACGGGGTTTAACACTGAAGCTTTCTTT.